Each of the 21 T cell receptor beta chains below was sequenced from the same sample in a study of beta chain features in type 1 diabetes. The isolated RNA, all of it, was reverse transcribed, so expressed TCRB transcripts were what got sequenced. The assay was immunoSEQ multiplex PCR, and TCRdb's table has in-frame clones only and misses some. The sample records some 200,000 clones, about a tenth being singletons. What was sequenced was central memory CD4+ T cells from blood. The receptors stem from a man aged 18 to 30 in good health.

In this sample, this clone turned up a few times. The junction departs from germline at one end; a sequencing error may be responsible. V and J are TRBV5-1 and TRBJ2-5; D not certain. Germline loops: CDR1 SGHRS, CDR2 YFSETQ. This CDR3 region has 11 residues. DNA of the CDR3: TGTGCCAGCAGCTTGCGAGAGACCCAGTACTTC. Residues: CASSLRETQYF.

The table lists this clone with many counts. This chain links TRBV7-2 with TRBJ2-6, with TRBD1 as a possible D gene (5 bases). Germline assignment: CDR1 SGHTA and CDR2 FQGNSA. V lost 5 bases to trimming and J lost 1 base, with 9 bases between them. This CDR3 is built from 15 residues. The CDR3 spells CASSADSSGANVLTF. DNA for the CDR3: TGTGCCAGCAGCGCCGACAGTTCTGGGGCCAACGTCCTGACTTTC.

This clone has just a few counts. This rearrangement joins TRBV10-3 to TRBJ2-4; weak D call: TRBD1 (6 bases). Germline V CDR1 and CDR2: ENHRY, SYGVKD. V lost 3 bases and J lost 1, with 10 bases in between. The CDR3 has 15 amino acids. The CDR3 DNA is TGTGCCATCAGTGATGTGGGGGCGGCCAAAAACATTCAGTACTTC. Translated: CAISDVGAAKNIQYF.

This clone was detected only a few times. The CDR3 DNA follows: TGTGCCTGGAGCCTCGGGGCCGAAGGGGATACGCAGTATTTT. As protein: CAWSLGAEGDTQYF. J is TRBJ2-3 and V is TRBV30; D could derive from TRBD1 or TRBD2 (5 bases each). V gave up 3 bases and J gave up 6 bases, with 16 bases separating them. The CDR3 runs to 14 residues. CDR1 is GTSNPN, CDR2 SVGIG, per germline (reference sequence).

This clone occurred a few times. This is likely an artifact of a read error, given a far larger clone one base away. This rearrangement joins TRBV29-1 to TRBJ2-5; D is possibly TRBD1 (6 bases). V lost 7 bases and J 5 bases, leaving 14 bases between the germline ends. The CDR3 runs to 12 residues. CDR1 SQVTM and CDR2 ANQGSEA come from the germline V gene. The CDR3 loop is CSGGSGDETQYF. In DNA, the CDR3 is TGCAGCGGTGGGTCAGGGGATGAGACCCAGTACTTC.

This clone has more than one count but fewer than ten. This sequence joins TRBV18 and TRBJ2-7, with D unclear. Germline CDR1 reads KGHSH; CDR2 reads LQKENI. The CDR3 has 13 residues. Trimming left V 3 bases short and J 6 bases short, with 12 bases between. CDR3 nucleotides: TGTGCCAGCTCACCTGGCGTCGGGCGCGAGCAGTACTTC. Its translation: CASSPGVGREQYF.

Only a few counts were recorded for this clone. The gene calls are TRBV28 and TRBJ2-1; 11 nucleotides match TRBD1. Germline V gene data show CDR1 as MDHEN and CDR2 as SYDVKM. The CDR3 totals 13 residues. Trimming cost V 7 bases and J 9 bases; bases outside gene matches: 5. The chain's CDR3 is CASIRTGGIEQFF. CDR3 sequence (DNA): TGTGCCAGCATACGGACAGGGGGCATTGAGCAGTTCTTC.

The genes are TRBV5-4 and TRBJ2-1, with D uncertain. Germline CDR1 reads SGHNT; CDR2 reads YYREEE (reference sequence). Trimming took 2 bases from V and 3 from J, leaving 9 bases between them. This CDR3 spans 14 amino acids. The CDR3 nucleotides are TGTGCCAGCAGCTTAAGGGAAGGCTACAATGAGCAGTTCTTC. Protein: CASSLREGYNEQFF.

The chain employs TRBV5-6 and TRBJ1-4; D is uncertain. Trimming cost V 1 base and J 4 bases, with 11 bases left between them. CDR1 and CDR2 from the germline V gene are SGHDT and YYEEEE. This CDR3 contains 15 residues. In DNA, the CDR3 is TGTGCCAGCAGCTTGAACGGACCATATAATGAAAAACTGTTTTTT. Protein product: CASSLNGPYNEKLFF. The complete variable domain, with remaining parts taken from reference TRBV5-6 and TRBJ1-4, reads DAGVTQSPTHLIKTRGQQVTLRCSPKSGHDTVSWYQQALGQGPQFIFQYYEEEERQRGNFPDRFSGHQFPNYSSELNVNALLLGDSALYLCASSLNGPYNEKLFFGSGTQLSVL.

The chain combines TRBV4-1 with TRBJ1-5, with D tentatively TRBD1 (6 bases). V was trimmed by 1 base and J by 0 bases, leaving 16 bases between them. CDR3 length: 18 amino acids. CDR1 is MGHRA, CDR2 YSYEKL, per germline. CDR3 nucleotide sequence: TGCGCCAGCAGCCAAGGGGCAGGGGCCCTCGATAGCAATCAGCCCCAGCATTTT. Encoded protein: CASSQGAGALDSNQPQHF.

The chain is built from TRBV25-1 and TRBJ2-3; D is unclear. CDR1 and CDR2 (germline): MGHDK, SYGVNS. CDR3 length: 13 residues. Trimming took off 6 bases at V and 11 bases at J, with 18 bases between the two ends. This CDR3 is CASRGSPQIGQYF. The CDR3 DNA is TGTGCCAGCAGAGGCAGCCCACAGATAGGGCAGTATTTT. Full variable domain (outside the CDR3, taken from reference TRBV25-1 and TRBJ2-3): EADIYQTPRYLVIGTGKKITLECSQTMGHDKMYWYQQDPGMELHLIHYSYGVNSTEKGDLSSESTVSRIRTEHFPLTLESARPSHTSQYLCASRGSPQIGQYFGPGTRLTVL.

This clone was recorded many times. V is TRBV9 and J is TRBJ2-3; the D is unclear. Germline CDR1 SGDLS, CDR2 YYNGEE. The CDR3 is made up of 15 amino acids. Trimming pared 0 bases from V and 2 bases from J, leaving 10 bases between. The CDR3 loop reads CASSVDPAYTDTQYF. The CDR3 nucleotides are TGTGCCAGCAGCGTAGATCCAGCCTACACAGATACGCAGTATTTT.

The V call is TRBV6-1, the J call TRBJ2-5; TRBD1 is a possible D gene (5 bases). The V gene's germline CDR1 is MNHNS and CDR2 SASEGT. The length of the CDR3 is 14 residues. Between the trimmed V and J ends, which lost 2 bases and 5 bases, there was a span of 12 bases. Written as DNA, the CDR3 is TGTGCCAGCAGTGAATCCCAGGGAACGGAGACCCAGTACTTC. This translates into CASSESQGTETQYF.

This sequence joins TRBV6-6 and TRBJ2-3; 10 bases match TRBD2. The length of the CDR3 is 16 residues. With 8 bases clipped from V and 2 bases from J, the junction kept 10 bases outside the gene matches. Germline V gene lookup returns CDR1 MNHNY and CDR2 SVGAGI (reference sequence). This CDR3 is CASDILAGAVTDTQYF. CDR3 nucleotide sequence: TGTGCCAGCGACATTCTAGCGGGAGCCGTCACAGATACGCAGTATTTT.

This clone was observed a few times. This chain links TRBV7-9 with TRBJ2-5; D may correspond to TRBD1 or TRBD2 (6 bases each). The J call may be incorrect, as the DNA end agrees better with TRBJ2-7. This CDR3 comprises 17 residues. Germline V gene lookup returns CDR1 SEHNR and CDR2 FQNEAQ (reference sequence). The CDR3: CASSLGAGGVSSYEQYF. The CDR3 DNA reads as TGTGCCAGCAGCTTAGGGGCCGGGGGCGTGAGCTCCTACGAGCAGTACTTC.

Many counts were recorded for this clone. V and J are TRBV15 and TRBJ2-7; the D gene is possibly TRBD1 (6 bases). Germline CDR1 LNHNV, CDR2 YYDKDF (reference sequence). Trimming cost V 4 bases and J 7 bases, with 14 bases left between them. The CDR3 sequence is 13 residues long. CDR3: CATSIRTVGEQYF. CDR3 in DNA: TGTGCCACCAGCATCCGGACAGTTGGGGAGCAGTACTTC.

The J gene is TRBJ2-3, the V gene TRBV27, with 8 bases aligning to TRBD1. The CDR3 contains 17 residues. J gave up 0 bases and V 5 bases, and 10 bases lay outside the gene matches. From germline, CDR1 is MNHEY and CDR2 SMNVEV (reference sequence). CDR3: CASSPRTDRASTDTQYF. As DNA, the CDR3 is TGTGCCAGCAGTCCACGAACGGACAGGGCTAGCACAGATACGCAGTATTTT.

The J gene is TRBJ2-2, the V gene TRBV14; tentatively, D is TRBD2 (6 bases). V lost 4 bases, J lost 6 bases, and 15 bases lay in between. CDR3 size: 15 residues. From germline, CDR1 is SGHDN and CDR2 FVKESK. The CDR3 sequence: CASSPGRGMPGELFF. CDR3 DNA: TGTGCCAGCAGCCCGGGACGGGGGATGCCCGGGGAGCTGTTTTTT. Together with reference TRBV14 and TRBJ2-2, the CDR3 gives the full variable domain: EAGVTQFPSHSVIEKGQTVTLRCDPISGHDNLYWYRRVMGKEIKFLLHFVKESKQDESGMPNNRFLAERTGGTYSTLKVQPAELEDSGVYFCASSPGRGMPGELFFGEGSRLTVL.

This clone turned up a few times. Relative to the germline gene, one junction end is altered; a read error may explain this. The J gene is TRBJ1-1, the V gene TRBV11-3, with a weak D call TRBD1 (5 bases). Looked up from germline, CDR1 is SGHNT and CDR2 is YENEEA. The CDR3 spans 11 residues. The CDR3, as DNA: TGTGCCAGCAGCCCCAAGGTGGACACTCGGTTT. Amino acid sequence: CASSPKVDTRF.

This chain links TRBV23-1 with TRBJ2-1; 8 bases align to TRBD2. TRBV23-1 is an open reading frame whose function is uncertain. V was clipped by 4 bases and J by 0 bases; unmatched bases: 8. The CDR3 covers 17 residues. DNA for the CDR3: TGCGCCAGCAGTCTTCTCCCCGGGACTAGCTCCTACAATGAGCAGTTCTTC. It codes for CASSLLPGTSSYNEQFF.

The chain links TRBV5-1 to TRBJ2-5, with 8 bases that match TRBD2. The CDR3 loop spans 14 amino acids. From germline, CDR1 is SGHRS and CDR2 YFSETQ. V shed 5 bases and J 0 bases; nucleotides not matched to a gene: 3. CDR3 sequence reads: CASRYSGNQETQYF. The CDR3 DNA reads TGCGCCAGCAGGTATAGCGGGAACCAAGAGACCCAGTACTTC. Drawing the rest from reference TRBV5-1 and TRBJ2-5, the complete variable domain is KAGVTQTPRYLIKTRGQQVTLSCSPISGHRSVSWYQQTPGQGLQFLFEYFSETQRNKGNFPGRFSGRQFSNSRSEMNVSTLELGDSALYLCASRYSGNQETQYFGPGTRLLVL.